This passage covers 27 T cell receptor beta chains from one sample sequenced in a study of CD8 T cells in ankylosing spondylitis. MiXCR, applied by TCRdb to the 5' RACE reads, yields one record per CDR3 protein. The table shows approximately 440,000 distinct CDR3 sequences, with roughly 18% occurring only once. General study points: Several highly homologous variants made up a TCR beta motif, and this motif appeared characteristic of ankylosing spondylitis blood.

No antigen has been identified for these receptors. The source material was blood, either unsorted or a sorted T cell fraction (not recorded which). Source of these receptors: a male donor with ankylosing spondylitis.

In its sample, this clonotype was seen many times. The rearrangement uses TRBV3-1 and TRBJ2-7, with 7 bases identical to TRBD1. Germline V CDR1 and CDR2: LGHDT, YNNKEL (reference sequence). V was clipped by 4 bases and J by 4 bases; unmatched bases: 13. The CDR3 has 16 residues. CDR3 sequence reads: CASSPPAGQVLYEQYF. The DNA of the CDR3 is TGTGCCAGCAGCCCTCCGGCAGGACAGGTACTATACGAGCAGTACTTC.

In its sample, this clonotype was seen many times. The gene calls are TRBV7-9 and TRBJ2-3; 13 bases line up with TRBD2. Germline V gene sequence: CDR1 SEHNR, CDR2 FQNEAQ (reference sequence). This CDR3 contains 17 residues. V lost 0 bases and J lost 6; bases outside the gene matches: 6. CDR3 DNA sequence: TGTGCCAGCAGCTTAGCCGGACTAGCGGGGGCCGCCGATACGCAGTATTTT. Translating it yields CASSLAGLAGAADTQYF.

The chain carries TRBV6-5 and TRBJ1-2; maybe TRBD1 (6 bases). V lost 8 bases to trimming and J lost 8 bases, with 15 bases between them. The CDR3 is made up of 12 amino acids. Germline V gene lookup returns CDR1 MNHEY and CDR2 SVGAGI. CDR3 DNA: TGTGCCAGCCACGGAAAGGGGGACGGCTACACCTTC. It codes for CASHGKGDGYTF.

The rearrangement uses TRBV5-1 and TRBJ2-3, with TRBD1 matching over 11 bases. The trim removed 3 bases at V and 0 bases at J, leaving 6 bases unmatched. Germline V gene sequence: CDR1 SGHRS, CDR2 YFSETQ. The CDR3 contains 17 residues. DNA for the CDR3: TGCGCCAGCAGCTGGACAGGGGGCCTACCTAGCACAGATACGCAGTATTTT. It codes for CASSWTGGLPSTDTQYF.

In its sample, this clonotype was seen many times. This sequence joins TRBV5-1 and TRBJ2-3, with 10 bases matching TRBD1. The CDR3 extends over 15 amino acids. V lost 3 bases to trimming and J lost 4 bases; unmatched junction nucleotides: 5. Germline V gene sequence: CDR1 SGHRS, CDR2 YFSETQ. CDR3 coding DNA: TGCGCCAGCAGCTCGACAGGGGGCAGGGCAGATACGCAGTATTTT. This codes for CASSSTGGRADTQYF.

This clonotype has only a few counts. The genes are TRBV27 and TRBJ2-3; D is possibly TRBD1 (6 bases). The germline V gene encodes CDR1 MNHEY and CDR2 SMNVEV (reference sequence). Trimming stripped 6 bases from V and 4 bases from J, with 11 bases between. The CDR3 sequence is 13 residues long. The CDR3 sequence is CASRSTGADTQYF. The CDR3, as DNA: TGTGCCAGCAGATCGACAGGTGCAGATACGCAGTATTTT.

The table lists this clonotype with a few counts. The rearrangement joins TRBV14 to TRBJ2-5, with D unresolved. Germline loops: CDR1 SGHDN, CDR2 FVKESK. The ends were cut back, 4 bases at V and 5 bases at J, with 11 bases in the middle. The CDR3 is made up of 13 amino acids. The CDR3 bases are TGTGCCAGCAGCCGCCTGGGCGTTGAGACCCAGTACTTC. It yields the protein CASSRLGVETQYF.

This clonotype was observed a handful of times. The DNA of the CDR3 is TGTGCCAGCAGTTTGACTAGCGGGAGTTCGCAGTATTTT. It encodes CASSLTSGSSQYF. The chain couples TRBV28 to TRBJ2-3, with TRBD2 identical over 12 bases. J was trimmed by 10 bases and V by 3 bases; bases with no gene match: 2. Germline CDR1 is MDHEN and CDR2 is SYDVKM. The CDR3 consists of 13 residues.

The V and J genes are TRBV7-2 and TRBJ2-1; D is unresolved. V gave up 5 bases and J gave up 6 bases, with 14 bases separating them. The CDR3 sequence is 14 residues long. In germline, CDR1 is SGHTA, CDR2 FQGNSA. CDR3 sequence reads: CASSPRTESNEQFF. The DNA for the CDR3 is TGTGCCAGCAGCCCCCGGACCGAGAGCAATGAGCAGTTCTTC. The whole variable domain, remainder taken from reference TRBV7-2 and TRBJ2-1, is GAGVSQSPSNKVTEKGKDVELRCDPISGHTALYWYRQSLGQGLEFLIYFQGNSAPDKSGLPSDRFSAERTGGSVSTLTIQRTQQEDSAVYLCASSPRTESNEQFFGPGTRLTVL.

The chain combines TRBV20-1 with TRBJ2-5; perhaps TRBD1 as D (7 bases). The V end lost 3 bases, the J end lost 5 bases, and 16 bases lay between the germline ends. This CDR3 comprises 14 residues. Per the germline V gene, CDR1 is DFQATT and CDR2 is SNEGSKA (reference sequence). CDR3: CSASPQGGTETQYF. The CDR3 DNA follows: TGCAGTGCTAGTCCCCAGGGGGGAACGGAGACCCAGTACTTC.

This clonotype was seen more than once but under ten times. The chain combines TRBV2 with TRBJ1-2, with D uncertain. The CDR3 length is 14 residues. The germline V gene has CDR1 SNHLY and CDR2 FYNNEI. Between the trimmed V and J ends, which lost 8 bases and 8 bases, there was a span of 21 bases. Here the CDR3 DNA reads TGTGCCAGCGATAGTAGTAGGACCGAGCGGGGCTACACCTTC. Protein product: CASDSSRTERGYTF.

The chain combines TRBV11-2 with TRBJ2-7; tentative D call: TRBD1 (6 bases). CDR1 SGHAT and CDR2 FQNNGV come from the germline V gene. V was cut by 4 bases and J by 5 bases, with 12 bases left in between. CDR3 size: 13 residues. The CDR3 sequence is CASSSDRLNEQYF. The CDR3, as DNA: TGTGCCAGCAGCTCGGACAGACTGAACGAGCAGTACTTC.

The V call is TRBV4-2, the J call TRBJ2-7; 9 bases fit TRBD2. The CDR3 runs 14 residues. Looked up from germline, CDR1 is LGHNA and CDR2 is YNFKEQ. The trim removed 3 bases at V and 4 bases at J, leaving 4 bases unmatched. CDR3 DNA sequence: TGTGCCAGCAGCCAGCGGGAGGGCCGGTACGAGCAGTACTTC. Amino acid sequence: CASSQREGRYEQYF.

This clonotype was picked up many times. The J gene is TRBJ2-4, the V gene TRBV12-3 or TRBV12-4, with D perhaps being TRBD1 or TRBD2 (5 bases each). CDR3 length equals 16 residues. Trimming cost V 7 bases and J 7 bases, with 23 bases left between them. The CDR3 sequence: CASTPDLASWGNIQYF. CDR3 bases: TGTGCCAGCACCCCTGATTTAGCCTCCTGGGGGAACATTCAGTACTTC.

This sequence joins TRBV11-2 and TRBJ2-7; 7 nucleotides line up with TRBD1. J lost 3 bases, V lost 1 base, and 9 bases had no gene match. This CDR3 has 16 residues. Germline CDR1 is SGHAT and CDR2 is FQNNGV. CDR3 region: CASSLARQGTYYEQYF. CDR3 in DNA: TGTGCCAGCAGCTTAGCCCGACAGGGAACGTACTACGAGCAGTACTTC.

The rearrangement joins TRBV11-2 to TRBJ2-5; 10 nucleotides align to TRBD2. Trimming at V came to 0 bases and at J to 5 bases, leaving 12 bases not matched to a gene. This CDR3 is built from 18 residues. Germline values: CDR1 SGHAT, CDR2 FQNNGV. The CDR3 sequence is CASSLDITASGSRETQYF. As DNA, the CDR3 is TGTGCCAGCAGCTTAGACATTACCGCTAGCGGGAGCCGGGAGACCCAGTACTTC. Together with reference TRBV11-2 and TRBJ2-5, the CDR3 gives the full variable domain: EAGVAQSPRYKIIEKRQSVAFWCNPISGHATLYWYQQILGQGPKLLIQFQNNGVVDDSQLPKDRFSAERLKGVDSTLKIQPAKLEDSAVYLCASSLDITASGSRETQYFGPGTRLLVL.

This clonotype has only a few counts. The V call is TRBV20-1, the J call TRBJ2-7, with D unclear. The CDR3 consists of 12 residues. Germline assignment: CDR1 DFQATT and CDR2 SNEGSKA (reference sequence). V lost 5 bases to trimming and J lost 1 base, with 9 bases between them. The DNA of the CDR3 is TGCAGTGCTCGTAAAAATTCCTACGAGCAGTACTTC. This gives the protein CSARKNSYEQYF.

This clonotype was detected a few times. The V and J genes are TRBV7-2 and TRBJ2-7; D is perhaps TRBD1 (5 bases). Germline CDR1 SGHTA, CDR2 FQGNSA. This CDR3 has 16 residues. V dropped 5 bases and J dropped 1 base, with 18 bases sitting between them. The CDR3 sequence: CASSPFVTVSSYEQYF. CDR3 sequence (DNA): TGTGCCAGCAGCCCTTTCGTGACAGTTTCTTCCTACGAGCAGTACTTC.

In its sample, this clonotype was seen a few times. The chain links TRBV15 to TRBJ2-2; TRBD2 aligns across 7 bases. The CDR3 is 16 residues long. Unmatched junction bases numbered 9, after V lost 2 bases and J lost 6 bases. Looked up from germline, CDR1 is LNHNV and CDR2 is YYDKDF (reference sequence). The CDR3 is CATSRYNGRKAGELFF. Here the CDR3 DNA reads TGTGCCACCAGCAGATATAACGGGAGGAAGGCCGGGGAGCTGTTTTTT.

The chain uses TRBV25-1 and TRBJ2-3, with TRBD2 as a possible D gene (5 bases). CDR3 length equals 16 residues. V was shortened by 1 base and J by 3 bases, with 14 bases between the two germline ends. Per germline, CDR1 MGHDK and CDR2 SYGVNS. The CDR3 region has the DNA TGTGCCAGCAGTGAATCCGGGCGGGCGCCGACAGATACGCAGTATTTT. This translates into CASSESGRAPTDTQYF. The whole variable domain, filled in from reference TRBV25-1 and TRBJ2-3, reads EADIYQTPRYLVIGTGKKITLECSQTMGHDKMYWYQQDPGMELHLIHYSYGVNSTEKGDLSSESTVSRIRTEHFPLTLESARPSHTSQYLCASSESGRAPTDTQYFGPGTRLTVL.

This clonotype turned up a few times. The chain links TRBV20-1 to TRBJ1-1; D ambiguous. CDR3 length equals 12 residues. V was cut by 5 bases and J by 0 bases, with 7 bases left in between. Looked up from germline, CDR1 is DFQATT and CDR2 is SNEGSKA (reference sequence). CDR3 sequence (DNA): TGCAGTGCTCCTCAGGTGAACACTGAAGCTTTCTTT. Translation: CSAPQVNTEAFF.

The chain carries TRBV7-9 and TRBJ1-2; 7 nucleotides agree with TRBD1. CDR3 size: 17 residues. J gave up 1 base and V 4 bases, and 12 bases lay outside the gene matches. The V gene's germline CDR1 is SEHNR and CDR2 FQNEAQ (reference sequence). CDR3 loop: CASSSPAWDRLNYGYTF. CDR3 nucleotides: TGTGCCAGCAGCTCCCCGGCCTGGGACAGACTTAACTATGGCTACACCTTC.

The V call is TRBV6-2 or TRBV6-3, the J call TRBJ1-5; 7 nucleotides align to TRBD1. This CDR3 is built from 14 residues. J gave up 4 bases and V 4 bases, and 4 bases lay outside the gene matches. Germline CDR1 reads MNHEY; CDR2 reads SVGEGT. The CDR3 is CASSSPTGNQPQHF. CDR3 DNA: TGTGCCAGCAGTTCCCCGACAGGGAATCAGCCCCAGCATTTT.

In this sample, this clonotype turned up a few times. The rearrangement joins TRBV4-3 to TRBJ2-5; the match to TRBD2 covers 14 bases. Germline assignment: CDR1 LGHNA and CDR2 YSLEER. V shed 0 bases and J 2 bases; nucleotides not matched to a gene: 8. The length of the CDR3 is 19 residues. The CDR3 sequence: CASSQDRGLAGAKQETQYF. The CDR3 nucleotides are TGCGCCAGCAGCCAAGACCGGGGACTAGCGGGAGCGAAACAAGAGACCCAGTACTTC.

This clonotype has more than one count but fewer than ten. In nucleotides, the CDR3 is TGCAGTGCTAGCCGGGGGGTCCAAGAGACCCAGTACTTC. Encoded protein: CSASRGVQETQYF. The chain recombines TRBV20-1 with TRBJ2-5; 7 bases are shared with TRBD2. The CDR3 is 13 amino acids. V dropped 3 bases and J dropped 1; count of bases not matched to a gene: 2. Germline V gives CDR1 DFQATT, CDR2 SNEGSKA (reference sequence).

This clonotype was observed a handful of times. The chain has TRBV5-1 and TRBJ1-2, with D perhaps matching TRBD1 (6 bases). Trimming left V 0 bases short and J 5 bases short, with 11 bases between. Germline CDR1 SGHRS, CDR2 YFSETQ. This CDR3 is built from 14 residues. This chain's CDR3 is CASSLEGGPYGYTF. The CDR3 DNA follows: TGCGCCAGCAGCTTGGAGGGGGGGCCTTATGGCTACACCTTC.

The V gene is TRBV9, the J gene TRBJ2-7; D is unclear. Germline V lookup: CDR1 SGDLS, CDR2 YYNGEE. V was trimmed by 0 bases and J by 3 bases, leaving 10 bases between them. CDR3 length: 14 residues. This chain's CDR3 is CASSVGWESYEQYF. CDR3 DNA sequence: TGTGCCAGCAGCGTAGGGTGGGAAAGCTACGAGCAGTACTTC.